This TCR beta chain was sequenced in a study of blood T cell repertoires in COVID-19. Study as a whole: COVID-19 samples from acute and convalescent phases originated in the United States, Italy and Spain. Nucleic acid was either cDNA or gDNA, and it came from T cells, B-cell-depleted T cells, or PBMCs.

Germline V gene data show CDR1 as KGHSH and CDR2 as LQKENI. CDR3 size: 15 residues. With V trimmed by 3 bases and J by 3 bases, 2 bases remained unmatched. Profiling relied on immunoSEQ multiplex PCR, and the TCRdb table lists in-frame clones only, not all of them. Of around 250,000 clones listed, 86% are singletons. Sequencing was done on a sample of peripheral blood. The receptor was derived from an older woman who had recovered from COVID-19. The V call is TRBV18, the J call TRBJ1-5; 10 nucleotides line up with TRBD1. CDR3 coding DNA: TGTGCCAGCTCACCCGGACAGGGGGTCAATCAGCCCCAGCATTTT. This translates into CASSPGQGVNQPQHF.